This T cell receptor (beta chain) was recorded in a study of cytomegalovirus exposure and HLA in healthy donors. Whole-study results and caveats: For most TCR sequences rarity was the rule, although some public TCRs occurred in many donors.

The germline CDR1 and CDR2 sequences are KGHSH and LQKENI. V shed 9 bases and J 6 bases; nucleotides not matched to a gene: 13. There are 14 residues in the CDR3. Primers included in the PCR were 60 Vbeta and 13 Jbeta primers. The assay was immunoSEQ multiplex PCR, and TCRdb's table has in-frame clones only and misses some. Its listing shows more than 45,000 clones. As concerns this clone: Its antigen is as yet unknown.

The chain uses TRBV18 and TRBJ2-7; 8 bases fit TRBD2. The sequence was obtained from a male donor in good health and CMV-seronegative. Material: PBMCs. CDR3 bases: TGTGCCAGTTGCGGGGGGATAATTGACGGCGAGCAGTACTTC. Translated: CASCGGIIDGEQYF.